A selection of T cell receptor beta chains follows, all from one sample in a study of T cell repertoires in cytomegalovirus infection. TCRdb redid the calling of the reads with MiXCR, one entry per CDR3 protein. The table has around 300,000 distinct CDR3 sequences, over 7.5% seen once. The sample consisted of PBMCs. The receptors were sampled from a human donor in good health (CMV status not recorded). Some clones in this sample may be carry-over from other donors' samples. The CDR3 runs from the conserved cysteine through the conserved F or W. Fields, in order: clone size, V gene, J gene, D gene, CDR3 protein, CDR3 DNA. A D gene is named only where the DNA matches it firmly. The listing skips clone size in some rows; elsewhere it reads once, few, many or a size class.

>NA|TRBV4-1|TRBJ2-7|NA
CASSQERSYEQYF
TGCGCCAGCAGCCAAGAACGCTCCTACGAGCAGTACTTC
>many|TRBV20-1|TRBJ2-7|NA
CSARGASHEQYF
TGCAGTGCTAGAGGCGCGTCCCACGAGCAGTACTTC
>NA|TRBV6-2/TRBV6-3|TRBJ2-5|NA
CASTGQGGETQYF
TGTGCCAGCACCGGACAGGGAGGGGAGACCCAGTACTTC
>NA|TRBV6-2/TRBV6-3|TRBJ1-2|NA
CASSPPGSNYGYTF
TGTGCCAGCAGTCCGCCAGGAAGTAACTATGGCTACACCTTC
>many|TRBV7-8|TRBJ2-5|NA
CASSLWAGGAETQYF
TGTGCCAGCAGCTTATGGGCCGGGGGTGCGGAGACCCAGTACTTC
>many|TRBV11-2|TRBJ1-4|NA
CASSLLRGGGEKLFF
TGTGCCAGCAGCTTGCTCCGGGGGGGTGGTGAAAAACTGTTTTTT
>many|TRBV12-3/TRBV12-4|TRBJ1-1|TRBD1
CASTQLGTVVTEAFF
TGTGCCAGCACCCAATTAGGGACAGTAGTGACTGAAGCTTTCTTT
>many|TRBV7-9|TRBJ1-1|NA
CASSSRTANTEAFF
TGTGCCAGCAGCTCTCGGACGGCGAACACTGAAGCTTTCTTT
>NA|TRBV12-3/TRBV12-4|TRBJ2-3|NA
CASSLAREVTDTQYF
TGTGCCAGCAGTTTAGCGCGGGAAGTCACAGATACGCAGTATTTT
>few|TRBV15|TRBJ1-5|TRBD1
CATSTRPGQGNQPQHF
TGTGCCACCAGCACCCGCCCAGGACAGGGCAATCAGCCCCAGCATTTT
>NA|TRBV19|TRBJ1-6|NA
CASSIDLEANSPLHF
TGTGCCAGTAGTATAGATCTTGAGGCTAATTCACCCCTCCACTTT
>NA|TRBV7-2|TRBJ2-7|NA
CASSLSPPDKNEQYF
TGTGCCAGCAGCTTATCCCCCCCTGACAAGAACGAGCAGTACTTC
>many|TRBV7-6|TRBJ1-1|NA
CASSLNPDRPNTEAFF
TGTGCCAGCAGCTTAAACCCCGACAGACCTAACACTGAAGCTTTCTTT
>NA|TRBV9|TRBJ2-3|TRBD1
CASSVRGPPQYF
TGTGCCAGCAGCGTTAGGGGGCCCCCGCAGTATTTT
>NA|TRBV24-1|TRBJ2-1|NA
CATSDFRQGRRNEQFF
TGTGCCACCAGTGATTTTCGCCAGGGAAGGAGGAATGAGCAGTTCTTC
>NA|TRBV20-1|TRBJ1-3|NA
CSARVEGVHTIYF
TGCAGTGCTAGAGTGGAGGGGGTGCACACCATATATTTT
>NA|TRBV10-3|TRBJ2-5|NA
CAISEDLPKGQETQYF
TGTGCCATCAGCGAGGATCTTCCCAAGGGGCAAGAGACCCAGTACTTC
>NA|TRBV7-4|TRBJ2-1|NA
CASSPGGGYNEQFF
TGTGCCAGCAGCCCGGGTGGAGGTTACAATGAGCAGTTCTTC
>NA|TRBV19|TRBJ2-1|NA
CASSGQTANEQFF
TGTGCCAGTAGTGGGCAGACAGCCAATGAGCAGTTCTTC
>many|TRBV7-6|TRBJ2-1|NA
CASSSRGDRDFSYNEQFF
TGTGCCAGCAGCTCGAGGGGGGACCGGGACTTCAGTTACAATGAGCAGTTCTTC
>many|TRBV7-3|TRBJ1-1|NA
CASSSDRHTEAFF
TGTGCCAGCAGCTCCGACAGACACACTGAAGCTTTCTTT
>many|TRBV28|TRBJ1-5|NA
CASSLGVPGENQPQHF
TGTGCCAGCAGCCTGGGGGTGCCAGGGGAAAATCAGCCCCAGCATTTT
>NA|TRBV6-2/TRBV6-3|TRBJ2-7|TRBD2
CASSYMLADFSYEQYF
TGTGCCAGCAGTTACATGCTAGCGGACTTCTCCTACGAGCAGTACTTC
>few|TRBV7-9|TRBJ1-1|NA
CGWRNHTEAFF
TGTGGGTGGCGGAATCACACTGAAGCTTTCTTT
>many|TRBV7-2|TRBJ2-5|TRBD2
CASSLGLAGAQRAQYF
TGTGCCAGCAGCTTGGGACTAGCGGGGGCCCAGCGGGCCCAGTACTTC
>NA|TRBV4-2|TRBJ2-6|NA
CASSQEVTTRANVLTF
TGTGCCAGCAGCCAAGAGGTGACGACGAGGGCCAACGTCCTGACTTTC
>few|TRBV6-8|TRBJ1-4|TRBD1
CASAVIGGGGKLFF
TGTGCCAGCGCGGTGATAGGAGGGGGCGGAAAACTGTTTTTT
>few|TRBV7-2|TRBJ1-1|TRBD1
CASSLRRGQGSSEAFF
TGTGCCAGCAGCCTCCGCCGAGGACAGGGATCCTCTGAAGCTTTCTTT
>few|TRBV5-3|TRBJ2-1|NA
CASSFIGSYNEQFF
TGTGCCAGCAGCTTTATCGGTTCCTACAATGAGCAGTTCTTC
>NA|TRBV15|TRBJ2-5|NA
CATSLPGIETQYF
TGTGCCACCAGCTTACCCGGCATAGAGACCCAGTACTTC
>many|TRBV7-2|TRBJ2-2|TRBD1
CASRTDRGLGELFF
TGTGCCAGCAGAACTGACAGGGGGCTCGGGGAGCTGTTTTTT
>NA|TRBV6-6|TRBJ1-3|TRBD1
CASRTGGTGNTIYF
TGTGCCAGCAGAACAGGGGGAACTGGAAACACCATATATTTT
>NA|TRBV27|TRBJ2-7|NA
CASARIGNYEQYF
TGTGCCAGTGCACGGATCGGGAACTACGAGCAGTACTTC
>many|TRBV27|TRBJ1-2|TRBD1
CASSSPGTGEYGYTF
TGTGCCAGCAGTTCCCCGGGGACAGGGGAATATGGCTACACCTTC
>NA|TRBV6-2/TRBV6-3|TRBJ2-1|NA
CASSYETSRTSSYNEQFF
TGTGCCAGCAGTTACGAGACTAGTCGAACCAGCTCCTACAATGAGCAGTTCTTC
>NA|TRBV28|TRBJ1-4|NA
CASSSAGTQNNEKLFF
TGTGCCAGCAGTTCCGCCGGGACTCAAAATAATGAAAAACTGTTTTTT
>many|TRBV7-2|TRBJ1-2|TRBD1
CASSSSPRGLFLGNYGYTF
TGTGCCAGCAGCTCGAGTCCCAGGGGGCTTTTCTTAGGGAACTATGGCTACACCTTC
>NA|TRBV7-2|TRBJ2-1|NA
CASSLAPLPNNEQFF
TGTGCCAGCAGCTTAGCCCCACTGCCGAACAATGAGCAGTTCTTC
>few|TRBV29-1|TRBJ1-2|NA
CSVLGNGYTF
TGCAGCGTTCTAGGGAATGGCTACACCTTC
>NA|TRBV7-6|TRBJ2-7|TRBD2
CASVPGTSGNYEQYF
TGTGCCAGCGTCCCCGGGACTAGCGGGAATTACGAGCAGTACTTC
>NA|TRBV5-1|TRBJ1-6|NA
CASSLEVRGSPLHF
TGCGCCAGCAGCCTCGAGGTGAGGGGATCACCCCTCCACTTT
>many|TRBV7-2|TRBJ2-6|NA
CASSLLTSGANVLTF
TGTGCCAGCAGCCTCCTGACCTCTGGGGCCAACGTCCTGACTTTC
>many|TRBV4-3|TRBJ1-1|TRBD1
CASSRIRQGNTEAFF
TGCGCCAGCAGCCGGATTAGACAGGGAAACACTGAAGCTTTCTTT
>NA|TRBV28|TRBJ2-2|TRBD1
CASRPYRGTGELFF
TGTGCCAGCAGACCCTACAGGGGCACCGGGGAGCTGTTTTTT
>few|TRBV12-3/TRBV12-4|TRBJ2-1|TRBD2
CASSLGSSGRNEQFF
TGTGCCAGCAGTTTAGGGTCTAGCGGGAGAAATGAGCAGTTCTTC
>NA|TRBV2|TRBJ2-1|NA
CASSRYGTEPYNEQFF
TGTGCCAGCAGTCGATACGGGACCGAGCCCTACAATGAGCAGTTCTTC
>many|TRBV7-2|TRBJ2-6|NA
CASSLPGANVLTF
TGTGCCAGCAGCTTACCTGGGGCCAACGTCCTGACTTTC
>many|TRBV7-8|TRBJ2-1|NA
CASSLGVVNEQFF
TGTGCCAGCAGCTTAGGCGTAGTAAATGAGCAGTTCTTC
>few|TRBV7-2|TRBJ2-2|TRBD1
CASSLSWDRNTGELFF
TGTGCCAGCAGCTTAAGTTGGGACAGAAACACCGGGGAGCTGTTTTTT
>few|TRBV12-3/TRBV12-4|TRBJ1-5|TRBD1
CASRSGQGIYQPQHF
TGTGCCAGCAGATCGGGACAGGGAATCTATCAGCCCCAGCATTTT
>many|TRBV7-9|TRBJ1-5|TRBD1
CASSLSRTGANQPQHF
TGTGCCAGCAGCTTAAGCAGGACAGGGGCTAATCAGCCCCAGCATTTT
>many|TRBV6-1|TRBJ2-1|TRBD2
CASSPLGSGSGSYNEQFF
TGTGCCAGCAGCCCCCTCGGTAGCGGGAGTGGGTCCTACAATGAGCAGTTCTTC
>many|TRBV7-2|TRBJ2-1|NA
CASSPRTGGANNEQFF
TGTGCCAGCAGCCCCAGAACAGGGGGGGCAAACAATGAGCAGTTCTTC
>NA|TRBV10-3|TRBJ1-1|NA
CAISESGMNTEAFF
TGTGCCATCAGTGAATCGGGGATGAACACTGAAGCTTTCTTT
>few|TRBV27|TRBJ1-2|NA
CASSHRSGYTF
TGTGCCAGCAGTCACCGCTCCGGCTACACCTTC
>few|TRBV28|TRBJ2-1|TRBD2
CASKTSSGGAYNEQFF
TGTGCCAGCAAAACATCTAGCGGGGGGGCTTACAATGAGCAGTTCTTC
>NA|TRBV28|TRBJ2-1|NA
CASSLTWTRDEQFF
TGTGCCAGCAGTTTAACCTGGACGAGGGATGAGCAGTTCTTC
>many|TRBV28|TRBJ2-7|TRBD2
CASSPAGASHEQYF
TGTGCCAGCAGTCCCGCGGGAGCGAGTCACGAGCAGTACTTC
>NA|TRBV9|TRBJ2-7|NA
CASSEGGGIAYEQYF
TGTGCCAGCAGCGAAGGGGGGGGAATCGCCTACGAGCAGTACTTC
>many|TRBV7-6|TRBJ2-3|NA
CASSRGANTDTQYF
TGTGCCAGCAGCCGCGGGGCTAACACAGATACGCAGTATTTT